This T cell receptor beta chain was sequenced during a study of blood T cell repertoires in COVID-19. About the study: COVID-19 samples, acute and convalescent, were from the United States, Italy and Spain.

The table came from immunoSEQ multiplex PCR; TCRdb's copy has only in-frame clones and leaves some out. Here the sample spans approximately 240,000 clones, around 90% being singletons. The CDR3 is 13 amino acids. V gave up 2 bases and J gave up 1 base, with 7 bases separating them. Per the germline V gene, CDR1 is SGDLS and CDR2 is YYNGEE. The V gene is TRBV9, the J gene TRBJ2-7, with D possibly TRBD1 on 5 matching bases. Sample: peripheral blood. This TCR was recovered from a woman younger than 35 who had recovered from COVID-19. CDR3 nucleotide sequence: TGTGCCAGCAGCGTTAAGGGGTCCTACGAGCAGTACTTC. Amino acid sequence: CASSVKGSYEQYF. The complete variable domain, with remaining parts taken from reference TRBV9 and TRBJ2-7, reads DSGVTQTPKHLITATGQRVTLRCSPRSGDLSVYWYQQSLDQGLQFLIQYYNGEERAKGNILERFSAQQFPDLHSELNLSSLELGDSALYFCASSVKGSYEQYFGPGTRLTVT.